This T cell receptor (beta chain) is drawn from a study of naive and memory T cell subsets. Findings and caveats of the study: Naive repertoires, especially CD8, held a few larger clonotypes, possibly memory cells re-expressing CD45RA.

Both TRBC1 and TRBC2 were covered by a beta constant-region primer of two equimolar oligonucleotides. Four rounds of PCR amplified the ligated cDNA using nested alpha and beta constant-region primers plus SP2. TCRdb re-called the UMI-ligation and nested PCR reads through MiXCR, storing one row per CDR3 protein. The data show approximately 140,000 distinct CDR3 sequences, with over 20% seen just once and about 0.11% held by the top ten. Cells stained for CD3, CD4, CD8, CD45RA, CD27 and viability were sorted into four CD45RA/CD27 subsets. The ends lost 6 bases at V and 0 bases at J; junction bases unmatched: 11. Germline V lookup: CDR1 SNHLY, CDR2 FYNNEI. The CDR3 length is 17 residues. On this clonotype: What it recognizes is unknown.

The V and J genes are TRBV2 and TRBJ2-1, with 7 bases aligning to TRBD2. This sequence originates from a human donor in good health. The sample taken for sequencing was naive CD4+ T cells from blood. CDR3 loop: CASRAVGGYGSYNEQFF. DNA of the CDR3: TGTGCCAGCAGGGCCGTCGGGGGGTATGGCTCCTACAATGAGCAGTTCTTC.